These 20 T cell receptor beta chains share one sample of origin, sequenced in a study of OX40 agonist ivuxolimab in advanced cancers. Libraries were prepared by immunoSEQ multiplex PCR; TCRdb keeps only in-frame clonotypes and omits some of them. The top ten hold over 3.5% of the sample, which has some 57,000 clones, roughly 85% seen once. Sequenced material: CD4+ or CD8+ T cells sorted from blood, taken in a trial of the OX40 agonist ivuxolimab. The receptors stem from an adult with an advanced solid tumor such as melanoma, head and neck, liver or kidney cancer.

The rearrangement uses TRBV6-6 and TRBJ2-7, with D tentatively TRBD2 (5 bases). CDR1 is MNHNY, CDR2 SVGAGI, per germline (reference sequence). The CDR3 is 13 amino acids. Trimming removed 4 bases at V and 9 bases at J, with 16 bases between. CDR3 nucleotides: TGTGCCAGCAGTTCGAGGACGGAGGAAAGGCAGTACTTC. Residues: CASSSRTEERQYF.

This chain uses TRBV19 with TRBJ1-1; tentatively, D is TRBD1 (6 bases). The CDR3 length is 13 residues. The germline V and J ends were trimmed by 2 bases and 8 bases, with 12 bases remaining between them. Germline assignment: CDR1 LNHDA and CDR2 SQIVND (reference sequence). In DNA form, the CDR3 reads TGTGCCAGTAGTATACGGGACATTAAAGAAGCTTTCTTT. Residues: CASSIRDIKEAFF.

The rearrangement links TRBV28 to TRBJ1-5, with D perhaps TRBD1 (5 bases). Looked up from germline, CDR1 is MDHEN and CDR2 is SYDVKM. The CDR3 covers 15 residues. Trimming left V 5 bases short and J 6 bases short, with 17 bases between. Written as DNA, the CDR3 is TGTGCCAGCAGTCCCGCCCCGGGCGGGACTCAGCCCCAGCATTTT. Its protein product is CASSPAPGGTQPQHF.

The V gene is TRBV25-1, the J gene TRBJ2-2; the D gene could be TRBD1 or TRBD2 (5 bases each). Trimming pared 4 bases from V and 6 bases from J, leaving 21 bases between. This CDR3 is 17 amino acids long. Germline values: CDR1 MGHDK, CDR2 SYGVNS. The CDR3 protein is CASSARDGLLNAGELFF. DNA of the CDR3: TGTGCCAGCAGTGCCCGGGACGGTTTACTAAACGCCGGGGAGCTGTTTTTT.

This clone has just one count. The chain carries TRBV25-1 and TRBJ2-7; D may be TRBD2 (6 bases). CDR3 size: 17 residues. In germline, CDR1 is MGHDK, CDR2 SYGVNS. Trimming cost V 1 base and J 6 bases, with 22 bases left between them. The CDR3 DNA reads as TGTGCCAGCAGTGAATTCTCCCAACCCGGGACTCAAGGCGAGCAGTACTTC. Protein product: CASSEFSQPGTQGEQYF.

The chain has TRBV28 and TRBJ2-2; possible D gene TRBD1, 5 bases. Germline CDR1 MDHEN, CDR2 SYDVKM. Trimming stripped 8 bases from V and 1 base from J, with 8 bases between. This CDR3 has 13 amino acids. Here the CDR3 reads CASGARNTGELFF. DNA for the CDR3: TGTGCCAGCGGGGCCAGGAACACCGGGGAGCTGTTTTTT. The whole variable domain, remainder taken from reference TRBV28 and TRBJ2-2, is DVKVTQSSRYLVKRTGEKVFLECVQDMDHENMFWYRQDPGLGLRLIYFSYDVKMKEKGDIPEGYSVSREKKERFSLILESASTNQTSMYLCASGARNTGELFFGEGSRLTVL.

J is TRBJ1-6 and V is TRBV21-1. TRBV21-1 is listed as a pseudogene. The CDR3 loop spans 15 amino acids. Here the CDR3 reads CASSKAARANSPLHF. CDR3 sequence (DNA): TGTGCCAGCAGCAAAGCGGCGAGAGCAAATTCACCCCTCCACTTT.

This CDR3 reads CASGQGNSGNTIYF. CDR3 bases: TGCGCCAGCGGACAGGGAAACTCTGGAAACACCATATATTTT. The chain combines TRBV5-1 with TRBJ1-3, with 8 positions matching TRBD1. This CDR3 contains 14 residues. The V gene end was trimmed by 7 bases and the J gene end by 0 bases; junction bases not matched to a gene: 3. Looked up from germline, CDR1 is SGHRS and CDR2 is YFSETQ.

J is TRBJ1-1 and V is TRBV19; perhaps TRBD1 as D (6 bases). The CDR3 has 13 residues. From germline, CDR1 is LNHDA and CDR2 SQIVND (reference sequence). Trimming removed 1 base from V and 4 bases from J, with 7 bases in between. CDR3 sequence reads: CASSIGGGTEAFF. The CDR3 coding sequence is TGTGCCAGTAGTATAGGAGGGGGCACTGAAGCTTTCTTT.

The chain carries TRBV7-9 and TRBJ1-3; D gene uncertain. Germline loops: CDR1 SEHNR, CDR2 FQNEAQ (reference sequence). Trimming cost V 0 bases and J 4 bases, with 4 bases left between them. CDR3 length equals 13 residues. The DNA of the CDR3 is TGTGCCAGCAGCTTAGCCGGGGGAAACACCATATATTTT. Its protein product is CASSLAGGNTIYF.

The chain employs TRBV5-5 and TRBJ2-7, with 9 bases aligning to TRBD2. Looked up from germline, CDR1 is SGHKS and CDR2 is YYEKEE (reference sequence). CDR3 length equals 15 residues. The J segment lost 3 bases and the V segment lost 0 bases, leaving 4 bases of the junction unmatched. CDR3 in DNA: TGTGCCAGCAGCTTGGGACTAGCGGACTTCTACGAGCAGTACTTC. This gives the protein CASSLGLADFYEQYF.

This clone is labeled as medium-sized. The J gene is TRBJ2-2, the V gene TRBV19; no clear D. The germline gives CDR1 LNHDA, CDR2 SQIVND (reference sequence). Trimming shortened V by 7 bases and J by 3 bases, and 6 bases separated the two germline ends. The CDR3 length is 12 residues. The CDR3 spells CASTPYTGELFF. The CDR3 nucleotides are TGTGCCAGTACCCCGTACACCGGGGAGCTGTTTTTT. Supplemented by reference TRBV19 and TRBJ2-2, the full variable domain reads DGGITQSPKYLFRKEGQNVTLSCEQNLNHDAMYWYRQDPGQGLRLIYYSQIVNDFQKGDIAEGYSVSREKKESFPLTVTSAQKNPTAFYLCASTPYTGELFFGEGSRLTVL.

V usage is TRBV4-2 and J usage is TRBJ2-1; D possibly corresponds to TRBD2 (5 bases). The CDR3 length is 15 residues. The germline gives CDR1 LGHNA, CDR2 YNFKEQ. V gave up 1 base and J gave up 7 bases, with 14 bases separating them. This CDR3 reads CASSQASGDTNEQFF. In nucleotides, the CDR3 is TGTGCCAGCAGCCAAGCCAGCGGCGATACAAATGAGCAGTTCTTC.

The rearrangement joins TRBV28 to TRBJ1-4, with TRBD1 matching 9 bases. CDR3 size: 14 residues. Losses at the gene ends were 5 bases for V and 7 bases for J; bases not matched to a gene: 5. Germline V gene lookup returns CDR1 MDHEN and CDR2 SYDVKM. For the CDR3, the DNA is TGTGCCAGCAGTCCACAGGGGGCGTTTGAAAAACTGTTTTTT. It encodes CASSPQGAFEKLFF. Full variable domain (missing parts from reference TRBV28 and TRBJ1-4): DVKVTQSSRYLVKRTGEKVFLECVQDMDHENMFWYRQDPGLGLRLIYFSYDVKMKEKGDIPEGYSVSREKKERFSLILESASTNQTSMYLCASSPQGAFEKLFFGSGTQLSVL.

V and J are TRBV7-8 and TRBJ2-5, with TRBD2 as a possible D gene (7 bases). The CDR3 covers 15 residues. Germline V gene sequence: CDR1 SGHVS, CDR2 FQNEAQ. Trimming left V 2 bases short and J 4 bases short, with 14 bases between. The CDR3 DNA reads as TGTGCCAGCAGCTTAACGGGGGGAGGGGGAGAGACCCAGTACTTC. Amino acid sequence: CASSLTGGGGETQYF.

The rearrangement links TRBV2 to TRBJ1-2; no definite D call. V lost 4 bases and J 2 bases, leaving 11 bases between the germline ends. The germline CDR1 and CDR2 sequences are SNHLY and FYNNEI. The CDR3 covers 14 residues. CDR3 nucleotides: TGTGCCAGCAGTGCCTTCGGCCTCAACTATGGCTACACCTTC. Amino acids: CASSAFGLNYGYTF.

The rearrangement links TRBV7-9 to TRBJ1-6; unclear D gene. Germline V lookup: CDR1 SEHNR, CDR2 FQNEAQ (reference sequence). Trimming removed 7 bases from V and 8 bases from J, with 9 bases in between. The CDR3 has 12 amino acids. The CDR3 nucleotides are TGTGCCAGCACCTTGGTGGATTCACCCCTCCACTTT. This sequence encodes CASTLVDSPLHF. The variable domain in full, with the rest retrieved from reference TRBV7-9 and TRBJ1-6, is DTGVSQNPRHKITKRGQNVTFRCDPISEHNRLYWYRQTLGQGPEFLTYFQNEAQLEKSRLLSDRFSAERPKGSFSTLEIQRTEQGDSAMYLCASTLVDSPLHFGNGTRLTVT.

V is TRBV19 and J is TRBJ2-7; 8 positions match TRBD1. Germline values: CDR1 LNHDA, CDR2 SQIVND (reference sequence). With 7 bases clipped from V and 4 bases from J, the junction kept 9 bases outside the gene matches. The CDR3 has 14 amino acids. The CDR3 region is CASKPQGAGYEQYF. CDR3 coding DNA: TGTGCCAGTAAGCCCCAGGGGGCGGGGTACGAGCAGTACTTC.

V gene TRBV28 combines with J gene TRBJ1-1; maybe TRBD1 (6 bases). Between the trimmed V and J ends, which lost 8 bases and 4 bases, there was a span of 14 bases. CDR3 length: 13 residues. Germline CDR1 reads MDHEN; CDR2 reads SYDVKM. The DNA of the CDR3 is TGTGCCAGCTTGAAAGGGGACATCACTGAAGCTTTCTTT. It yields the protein CASLKGDITEAFF. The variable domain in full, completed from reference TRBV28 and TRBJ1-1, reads DVKVTQSSRYLVKRTGEKVFLECVQDMDHENMFWYRQDPGLGLRLIYFSYDVKMKEKGDIPEGYSVSREKKERFSLILESASTNQTSMYLCASLKGDITEAFFGQGTRLTVV.

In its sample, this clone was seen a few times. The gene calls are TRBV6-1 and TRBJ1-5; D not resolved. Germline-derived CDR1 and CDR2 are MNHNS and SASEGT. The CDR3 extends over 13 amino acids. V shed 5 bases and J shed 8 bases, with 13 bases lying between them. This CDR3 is CASSTIPDEPQHF. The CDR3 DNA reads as TGTGCCAGCAGTACGATACCAGACGAGCCCCAGCATTTT.